This T cell receptor beta chain was sequenced in a study of T cell repertoires in cytomegalovirus infection. Study context: Alongside well-studied HLA-B-restricted CMV epitopes, recently identified HLA-C-restricted CMV epitopes were also used.

Study findings and constraints: Ex vivo responses were dominated by HLA-C-restricted CMV-specific TCR beta clonotypes.

TCRdb re-called the reads with MiXCR, one entry per CDR3 protein. The sample records approximately 590,000 distinct CDR3 sequences, 40% being singletons. As to this clonotype: Its antigen is currently unknown.

V was cut by 5 bases and J by 6 bases, with 9 bases left in between. The germline gives CDR1 MNHEY, CDR2 SMNVEV (reference sequence). This CDR3 is built from 12 residues. The sample consisted of cultured PBMCs, taken from culture after CMV antigen stimulation. This sequence originates from a human donor in good health (CMV status not recorded). Some clones in this sample may be carry-over from other donors' samples. This rearrangement joins TRBV27 to TRBJ2-3, with D unclear. CDR3 residues: CASSDPKDTQYF. The CDR3 region has the DNA TGTGCCAGCAGTGACCCCAAGGATACGCAGTATTTT.